These 11 T cell receptor beta chains share one sample of origin, sequenced in a study of early T cells in non-severe SARS-CoV-2 infection. A single record per CDR3 protein comes from TCRdb applying MiXCR to the 5' RACE reads. The data contain 60,000 or so distinct CDR3 sequences, roughly 13% of them seen just once; the ten biggest clones take up more than 8.5%. Sequenced input: whole blood. The receptors come from an adult who was a healthcare worker with PCR-confirmed SARS-CoV-2 infection or an uninfected control (not recorded which).

This clonotype was seen only a few times. The rearrangement links TRBV2 to TRBJ2-2; D is uncertain. V lost 6 bases and J lost 4, with 12 bases in between. CDR3 size: 14 residues. The V gene's germline CDR1 is SNHLY and CDR2 FYNNEI. Written as DNA, the CDR3 is TGTGCCAGCAGGCCCCAGCTCCTCACCGGGGAGCTGTTTTTT. Its protein is CASRPQLLTGELFF. The complete variable domain, with remaining parts taken from reference TRBV2 and TRBJ2-2, reads EPEVTQTPSHQVTQMGQEVILRCVPISNHLYFYWYRQILGQKVEFLVSFYNNEISEKSEIFDDQFSVERPDGSNFTLKIRSTKLEDSAMYFCASRPQLLTGELFFGEGSRLTVL.

This clonotype was seen more than once but under ten times. This chain joins TRBV19 and TRBJ2-7; TRBD2 might be the D (6 bases). With 10 bases removed from V and 5 bases from J, the gap between germline ends came to 15 bases. The germline gives CDR1 LNHDA, CDR2 SQIVND (reference sequence). The CDR3 extends over 12 amino acids. The CDR3 region is CATLAGGHEQYF. Written as DNA, the CDR3 is TGTGCCACCCTAGCCGGGGGACACGAGCAGTACTTC.

This rearrangement joins TRBV3-1 to TRBJ1-1; D is unclear. The CDR3 covers 13 residues. CDR1 and CDR2 (germline): LGHDT, YNNKEL (reference sequence). Trimming cost V 0 bases and J 10 bases, with 12 bases left between them. The CDR3 spells CASSQDVGHVAFF. The CDR3 coding sequence is TGTGCCAGCAGCCAAGATGTTGGGCACGTAGCTTTCTTT.

This clonotype was counted only a few times. The chain combines TRBV5-1 with TRBJ1-3; D is uncertain. The CDR3 runs to 12 residues. V lost 4 bases to trimming and J lost 4 bases, with 6 bases between them. Per germline, CDR1 SGHRS and CDR2 YFSETQ. CDR3 in DNA: TGCGCCAGCAGCACCGACGGAAACACCATATATTTT. Residues: CASSTDGNTIYF.

This clonotype was detected a few times. The chain uses TRBV27 and TRBJ2-7, with D possibly TRBD2 on 5 matching bases. Germline V gives CDR1 MNHEY, CDR2 SMNVEV (reference sequence). Trimming pared 3 bases from V and 5 bases from J, leaving 11 bases between. CDR3 length: 13 amino acids. CDR3 nucleotide sequence: TGTGCCAGCAGTTTCCGAGGGCCCCACGAGCAGTACTTC. Translated, it gives CASSFRGPHEQYF.

The CDR3 DNA reads TGTGCCAGCAGTGAAAGGAGATCACCCCTCCACTTT. Translated: CASSERRSPLHF. The rearrangement links TRBV2 to TRBJ1-6, with D hard to call. This CDR3 is built from 12 residues. The germline gives CDR1 SNHLY, CDR2 FYNNEI. Trimming shortened V by 2 bases and J by 10 bases, and 6 bases separated the two germline ends.

The chain employs TRBV6-6 and TRBJ2-4; 8 bases line up with TRBD2. V dropped 5 bases and J dropped 7; count of bases not matched to a gene: 13. The CDR3 extends over 16 amino acids. In germline, CDR1 is MNHNY, CDR2 SVGAGI (reference sequence). CDR3 loop: CASSAAGGLGGNIQYF. The DNA of the CDR3 is TGTGCCAGCAGTGCGGCGGGAGGCCTAGGAGGCAACATTCAGTACTTC.

This clonotype was detected ten times or more. V usage is TRBV4-2 and J usage is TRBJ2-1; 9 bases line up with TRBD2. The CDR3 has 14 amino acids. Germline values: CDR1 LGHNA, CDR2 YNFKEQ. The V segment lost 0 bases and the J segment 9 bases; nucleotides outside the gene matches: 3. CDR3 amino acids: CASSQDRAGGEQFF. In DNA form, the CDR3 reads TGTGCCAGCAGCCAAGATCGAGCGGGGGGTGAGCAGTTCTTC.

There are many counts of this clonotype. The rearrangement joins TRBV6-5 to TRBJ2-5; D not resolved. The CDR3 loop spans 13 amino acids. Germline CDR1 is MNHEY and CDR2 is SVGAGI. The germline V and J ends were trimmed by 5 bases and 5 bases, with 12 bases remaining between them. Here the CDR3 reads CASSNEELETQYF. Written as DNA, the CDR3 is TGTGCCAGCAGTAACGAGGAGCTGGAGACCCAGTACTTC.

In its sample, this clonotype was seen a few times. The V call is TRBV6-2 or TRBV6-3, the J call TRBJ2-3, with unresolved D. CDR3 length equals 16 residues. CDR1 and CDR2 from the germline V gene are MNHEY and SVGEGT. V was clipped by 4 bases and J by 0 bases, with 14 bases between them. CDR3 residues: CASSSPDRHSTDTQYF. CDR3 bases: TGTGCCAGCAGTTCCCCCGACCGTCACAGCACAGATACGCAGTATTTT.

This clonotype was observed at least ten times. The chain combines TRBV5-1 with TRBJ2-3; TRBD1 agrees at 11 bases. Germline V gene lookup returns CDR1 SGHRS and CDR2 YFSETQ. There are 14 residues in the CDR3. V lost 8 bases to trimming and J lost 5 bases; unmatched junction nucleotides: 7. The CDR3 here is CASGQGAREDTQYF. CDR3 nucleotides: TGCGCCAGTGGACAGGGGGCGCGAGAAGATACGCAGTATTTT. Full variable domain (missing parts from reference TRBV5-1 and TRBJ2-3): KAGVTQTPRYLIKTRGQQVTLSCSPISGHRSVSWYQQTPGQGLQFLFEYFSETQRNKGNFPGRFSGRQFSNSRSEMNVSTLELGDSALYLCASGQGAREDTQYFGPGTRLTVL.